Described below is a single T cell receptor (beta chain) sequence and its context. The antigen is not known. This sample stems from a study of T cell responses to AZD1222 COVID-19 vaccine. Findings and limits, study-wide: Along spike, vaccine-associated CD4 TCRs were found throughout, with dominance at 160-218 and 743-854.

The germline V gene has CDR1 SGHAT and CDR2 FQNNGV. V lost 2 bases and J 3 bases, leaving 10 bases between the germline ends. The CDR3 spans 15 residues. Libraries were prepared by immunoSEQ multiplex PCR; TCRdb keeps only in-frame clonotypes and omits some of them. The sample carries around 110,000 clones, about 86% recorded once. The sequence was collected from an adult in good health. The specimen comprised peripheral blood, sampled on day 0 of AZD1222 vaccination. V and J are TRBV11-2 and TRBJ1-4, with a possible D match to TRBD1 (6 bases). CDR3 DNA: TGTGCCAGCAGCTTATGGACAGTACCTAATGAAAAACTGTTTTTT. Encoded protein: CASSLWTVPNEKLFF. Supplemented by reference TRBV11-2 and TRBJ1-4, the full variable domain reads EAGVAQSPRYKIIEKRQSVAFWCNPISGHATLYWYQQILGQGPKLLIQFQNNGVVDDSQLPKDRFSAERLKGVDSTLKIQPAKLEDSAVYLCASSLWTVPNEKLFFGSGTQLSVL.